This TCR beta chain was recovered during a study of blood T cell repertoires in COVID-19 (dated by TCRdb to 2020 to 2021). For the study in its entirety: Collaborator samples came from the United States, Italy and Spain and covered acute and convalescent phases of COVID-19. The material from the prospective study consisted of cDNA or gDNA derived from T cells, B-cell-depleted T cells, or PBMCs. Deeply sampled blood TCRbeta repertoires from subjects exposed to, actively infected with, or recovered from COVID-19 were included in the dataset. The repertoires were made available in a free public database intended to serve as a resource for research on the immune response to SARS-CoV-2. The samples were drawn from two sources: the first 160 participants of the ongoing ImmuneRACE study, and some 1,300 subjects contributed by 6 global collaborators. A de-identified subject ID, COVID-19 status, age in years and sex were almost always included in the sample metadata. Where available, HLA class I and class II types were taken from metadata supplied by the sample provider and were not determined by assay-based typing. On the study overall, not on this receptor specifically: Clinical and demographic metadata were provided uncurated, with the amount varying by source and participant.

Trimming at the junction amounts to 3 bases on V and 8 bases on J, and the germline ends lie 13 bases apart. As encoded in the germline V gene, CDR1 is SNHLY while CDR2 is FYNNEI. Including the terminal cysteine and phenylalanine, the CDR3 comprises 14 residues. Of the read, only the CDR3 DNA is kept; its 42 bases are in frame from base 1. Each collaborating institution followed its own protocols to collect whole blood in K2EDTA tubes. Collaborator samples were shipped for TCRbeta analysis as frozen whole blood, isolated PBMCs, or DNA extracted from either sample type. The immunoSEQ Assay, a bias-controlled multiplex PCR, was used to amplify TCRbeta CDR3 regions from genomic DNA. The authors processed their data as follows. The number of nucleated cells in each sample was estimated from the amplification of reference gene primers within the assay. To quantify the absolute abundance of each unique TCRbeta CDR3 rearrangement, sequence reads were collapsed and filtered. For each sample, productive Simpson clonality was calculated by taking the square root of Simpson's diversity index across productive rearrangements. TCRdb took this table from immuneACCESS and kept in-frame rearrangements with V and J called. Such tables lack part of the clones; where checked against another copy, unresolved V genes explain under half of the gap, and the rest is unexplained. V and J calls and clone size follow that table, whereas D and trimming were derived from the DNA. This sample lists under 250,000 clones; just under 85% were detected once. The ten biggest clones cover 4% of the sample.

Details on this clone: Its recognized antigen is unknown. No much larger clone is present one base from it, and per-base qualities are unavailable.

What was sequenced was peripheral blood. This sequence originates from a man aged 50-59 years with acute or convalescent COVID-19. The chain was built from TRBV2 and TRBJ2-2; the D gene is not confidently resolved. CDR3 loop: CASSERRPGGELFF. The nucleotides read TGTGCCAGCAGTGAGCGACGGCCCGGGGGGGAGCTGTTTTTT.